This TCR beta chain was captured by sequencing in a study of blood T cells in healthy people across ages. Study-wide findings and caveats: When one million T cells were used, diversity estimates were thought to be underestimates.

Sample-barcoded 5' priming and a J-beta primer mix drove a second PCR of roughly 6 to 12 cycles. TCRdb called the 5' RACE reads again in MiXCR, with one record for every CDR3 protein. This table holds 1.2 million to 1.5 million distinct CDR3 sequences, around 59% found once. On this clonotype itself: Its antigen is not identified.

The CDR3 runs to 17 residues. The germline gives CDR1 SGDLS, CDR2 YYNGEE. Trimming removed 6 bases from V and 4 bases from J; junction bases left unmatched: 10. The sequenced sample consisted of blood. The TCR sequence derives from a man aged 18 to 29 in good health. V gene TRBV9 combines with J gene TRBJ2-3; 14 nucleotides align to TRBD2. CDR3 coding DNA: TGTGCCAGCACCCGTACGGGACTAGCGGGAGAGGCAGATACGCAGTATTTT. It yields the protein CASTRTGLAGEADTQYF.